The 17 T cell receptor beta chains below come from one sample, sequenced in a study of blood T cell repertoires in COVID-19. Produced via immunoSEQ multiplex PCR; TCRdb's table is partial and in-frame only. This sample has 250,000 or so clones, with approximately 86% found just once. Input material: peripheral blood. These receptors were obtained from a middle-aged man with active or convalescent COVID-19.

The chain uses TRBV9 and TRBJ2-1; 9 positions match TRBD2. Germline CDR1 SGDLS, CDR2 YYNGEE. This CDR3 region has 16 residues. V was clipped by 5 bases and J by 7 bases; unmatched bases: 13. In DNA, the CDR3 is TGTGCCAGCAGTGTCCCCATAGCGGGAGCACGTAATGAGCAGTTCTTC. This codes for CASSVPIAGARNEQFF. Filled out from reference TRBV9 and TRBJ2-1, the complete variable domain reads DSGVTQTPKHLITATGQRVTLRCSPRSGDLSVYWYQQSLDQGLQFLIQYYNGEERAKGNILERFSAQQFPDLHSELNLSSLELGDSALYFCASSVPIAGARNEQFFGPGTRLTVL.

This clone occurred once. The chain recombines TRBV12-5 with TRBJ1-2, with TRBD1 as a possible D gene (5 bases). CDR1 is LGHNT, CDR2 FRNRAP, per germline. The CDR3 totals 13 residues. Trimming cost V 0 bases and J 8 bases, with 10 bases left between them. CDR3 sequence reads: CASGLVGAEGYTF. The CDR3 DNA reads TGTGCTAGTGGTTTGGTAGGGGCCGAGGGCTACACCTTC.

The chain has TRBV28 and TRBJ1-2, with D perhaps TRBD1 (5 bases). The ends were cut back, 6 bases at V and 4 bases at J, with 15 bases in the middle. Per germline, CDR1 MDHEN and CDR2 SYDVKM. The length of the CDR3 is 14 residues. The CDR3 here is CASRAGGRGYGYTF. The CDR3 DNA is TGTGCCAGCAGGGCCGGGGGACGGGGCTATGGCTACACCTTC.

The CDR3 protein is CASRWRPRSSYEQYF. CDR3 nucleotide sequence: TGTGCCAGCCGTTGGAGGCCGAGGAGCTCCTACGAGCAGTACTTC. The gene calls are TRBV6-5 and TRBJ2-7; weak D call: TRBD2 (5 bases). The V end was cut by 8 bases, the J end by 0 bases, with 17 bases between. CDR1 is MNHEY and CDR2 is SVGAGI in the germline V gene. The CDR3 covers 15 residues.

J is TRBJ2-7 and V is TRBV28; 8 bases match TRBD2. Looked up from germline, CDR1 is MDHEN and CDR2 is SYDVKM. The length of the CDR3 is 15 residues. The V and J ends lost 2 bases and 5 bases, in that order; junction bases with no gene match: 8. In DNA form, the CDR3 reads TGTGCCAGCAGTTTAGAGGGCGGGGGGCGCGACGAGCAGTACTTC. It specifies CASSLEGGGRDEQYF.

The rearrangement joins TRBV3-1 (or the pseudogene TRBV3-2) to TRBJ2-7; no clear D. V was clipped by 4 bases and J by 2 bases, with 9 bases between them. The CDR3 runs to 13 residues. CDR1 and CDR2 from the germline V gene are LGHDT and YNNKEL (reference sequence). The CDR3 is CASSRGRTYEQYF. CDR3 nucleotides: TGTGCCAGCAGCCGCGGAAGGACCTACGAGCAGTACTTC.

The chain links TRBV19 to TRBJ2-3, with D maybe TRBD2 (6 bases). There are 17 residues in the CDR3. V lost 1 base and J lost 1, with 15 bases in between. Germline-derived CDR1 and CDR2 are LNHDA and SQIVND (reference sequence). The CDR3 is CASSIGLREARTDTQYF. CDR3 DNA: TGTGCCAGTAGTATAGGATTGAGGGAGGCGCGCACAGATACGCAGTATTTT.

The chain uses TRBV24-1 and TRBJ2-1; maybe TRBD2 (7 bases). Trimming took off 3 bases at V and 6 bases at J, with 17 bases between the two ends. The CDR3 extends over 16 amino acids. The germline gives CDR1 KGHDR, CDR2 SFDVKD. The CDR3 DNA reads TGTGCCACCAGTGATACTCCCGGGGGCGGGAGCAATGAGCAGTTCTTC. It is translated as CATSDTPGGGSNEQFF.

The CDR3 region has the DNA TGTGCCAGCAGTGAAGGCTCGCTCGGGGGGCGGACCCAGTACTTC. It is translated as CASSEGSLGGRTQYF. The chain uses TRBV6-1 and TRBJ2-5; weak D call: TRBD2 (7 bases). Germline V CDR1 and CDR2: MNHNS, SASEGT. The CDR3 has 15 residues. Trimming shortened V by 1 base and J by 7 bases, and 16 bases separated the two germline ends.

As DNA, the CDR3 is TGTGCCAGTAGTCAATTGGCCGGAGATAGCAATCAGCCCCAGCATTTT. Translation: CASSQLAGDSNQPQHF. V and J are TRBV19 and TRBJ1-5, with D unresolved. Germline values: CDR1 LNHDA, CDR2 SQIVND (reference sequence). This CDR3 comprises 16 residues. Trimming stripped 5 bases from V and 0 bases from J, with 14 bases between. The complete variable domain, with remaining parts taken from reference TRBV19 and TRBJ1-5, reads DGGITQSPKYLFRKEGQNVTLSCEQNLNHDAMYWYRQDPGQGLRLIYYSQIVNDFQKGDIAEGYSVSREKKESFPLTVTSAQKNPTAFYLCASSQLAGDSNQPQHFGDGTRLSIL.

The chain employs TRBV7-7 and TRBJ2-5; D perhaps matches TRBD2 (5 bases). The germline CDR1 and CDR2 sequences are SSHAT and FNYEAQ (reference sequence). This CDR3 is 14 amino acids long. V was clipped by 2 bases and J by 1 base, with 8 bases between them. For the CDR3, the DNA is TGTGCCAGCAGCTTAAGTGGAGGCCAAGAGACCCAGTACTTC. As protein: CASSLSGGQETQYF.

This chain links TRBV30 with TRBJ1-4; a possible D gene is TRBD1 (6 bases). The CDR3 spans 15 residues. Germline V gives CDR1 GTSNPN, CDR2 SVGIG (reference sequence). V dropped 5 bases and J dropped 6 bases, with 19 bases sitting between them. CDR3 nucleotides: TGTGCCTGGGGGATCGACAGGCTGGGATATGAAAAACTGTTTTTT. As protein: CAWGIDRLGYEKLFF.

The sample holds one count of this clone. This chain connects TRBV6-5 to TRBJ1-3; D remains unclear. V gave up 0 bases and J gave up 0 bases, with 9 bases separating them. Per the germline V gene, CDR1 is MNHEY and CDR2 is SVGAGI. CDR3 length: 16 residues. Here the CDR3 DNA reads TGTGCCAGCAGTTACTCGCCGGAGTCCTCTGGAAACACCATATATTTT. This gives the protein CASSYSPESSGNTIYF.

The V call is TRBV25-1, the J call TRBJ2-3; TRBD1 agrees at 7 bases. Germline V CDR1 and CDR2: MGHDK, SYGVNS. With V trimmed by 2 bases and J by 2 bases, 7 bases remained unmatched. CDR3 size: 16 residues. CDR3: CASSEGTGEFTDTQYF. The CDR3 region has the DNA TGTGCCAGCAGTGAAGGAACAGGGGAGTTCACAGATACGCAGTATTTT.

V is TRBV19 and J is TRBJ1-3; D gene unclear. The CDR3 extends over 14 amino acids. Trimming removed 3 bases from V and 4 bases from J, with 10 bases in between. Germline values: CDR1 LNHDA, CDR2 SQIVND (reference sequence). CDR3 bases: TGTGCCAGTAGTATTCGAGGTTCAGGAAACACCATATATTTT. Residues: CASSIRGSGNTIYF.

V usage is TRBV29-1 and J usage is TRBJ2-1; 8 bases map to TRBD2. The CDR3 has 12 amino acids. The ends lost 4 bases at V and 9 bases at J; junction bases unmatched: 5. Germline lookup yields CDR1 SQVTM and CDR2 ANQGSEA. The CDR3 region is CSVATSVVEQFF. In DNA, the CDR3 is TGCAGCGTTGCGACTAGCGTGGTTGAGCAGTTCTTC.

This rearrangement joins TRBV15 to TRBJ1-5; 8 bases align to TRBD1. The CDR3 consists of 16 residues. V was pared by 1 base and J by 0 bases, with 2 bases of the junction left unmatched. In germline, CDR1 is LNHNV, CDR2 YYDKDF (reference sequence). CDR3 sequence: CATSRGTGYSNQPQHF. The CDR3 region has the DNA TGTGCCACCAGCAGAGGGACAGGGTATAGCAATCAGCCCCAGCATTTT.